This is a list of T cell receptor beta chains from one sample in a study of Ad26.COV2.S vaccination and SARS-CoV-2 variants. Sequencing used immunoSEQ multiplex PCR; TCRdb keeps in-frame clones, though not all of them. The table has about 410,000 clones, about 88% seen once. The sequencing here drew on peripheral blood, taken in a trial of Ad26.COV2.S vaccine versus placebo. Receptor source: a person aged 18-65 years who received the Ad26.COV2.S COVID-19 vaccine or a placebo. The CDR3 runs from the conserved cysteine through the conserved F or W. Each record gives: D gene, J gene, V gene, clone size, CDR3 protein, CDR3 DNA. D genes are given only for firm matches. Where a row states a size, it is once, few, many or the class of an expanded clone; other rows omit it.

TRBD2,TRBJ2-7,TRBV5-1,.,CASSLVSRLADYEQYF,TGCGCCAGCAGCTTGGTAAGCCGACTAGCGGACTACGAGCAGTACTTC
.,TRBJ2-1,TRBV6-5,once,CASSYSKGDEQFF,TGTGCCAGCAGTTACTCGAAAGGGGATGAGCAGTTCTTC
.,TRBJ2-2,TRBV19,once,CASTNRVTGELFF,TGTGCCAGTACCAACAGGGTCACCGGGGAGCTGTTTTTT
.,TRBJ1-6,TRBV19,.,CASSIARTENSPLHF,TGTGCCAGTAGTATAGCCCGGACGGAAAATTCACCCCTCCACTTT
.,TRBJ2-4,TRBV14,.,CASSQDLKNIQYF,TGTGCCAGCAGCCAAGATTTGAAAAACATTCAGTACTTC
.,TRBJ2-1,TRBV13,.,CASKWTVSHNEQFF,TGTGCCAGCAAGTGGACAGTGAGCCACAATGAGCAGTTCTTC
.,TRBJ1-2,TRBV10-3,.,CAISESDGVDYGYTF,TGTGCCATCAGTGAATCGGACGGGGTCGACTATGGCTACACCTTC
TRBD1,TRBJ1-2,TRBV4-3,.,CASAPGQGFSGYTF,TGCGCCAGCGCCCCCGGACAGGGGTTTAGTGGCTACACCTTC
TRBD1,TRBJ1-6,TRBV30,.,CAYTGQTNSPLHF,TGTGCCTACACGGGACAGACCAATTCACCCCTCCACTTT
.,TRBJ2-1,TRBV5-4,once,CASGLQVEEQFF,TGTGCCAGCGGATTACAGGTAGAAGAGCAGTTCTTC
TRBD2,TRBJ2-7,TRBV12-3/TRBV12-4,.,CASTPSSGGEQYF,TGTGCCAGCACCCCATCTAGCGGGGGGGAGCAGTACTTC
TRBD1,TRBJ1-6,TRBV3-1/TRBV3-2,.,CASSQGQGFSPLHF,TGTGCCAGCAGCCAAGGACAGGGATTTTCACCCCTCCACTTT
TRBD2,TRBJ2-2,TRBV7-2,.,CASSLDLAGGGELFF,TGTGCCAGCAGCTTAGATCTAGCGGGGGGCGGGGAGCTGTTTTTT
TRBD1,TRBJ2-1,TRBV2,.,CASSKDTSGGGEQFF,TGTGCCAGCAGTAAGGACACGTCAGGGGGTGGTGAGCAGTTCTTC
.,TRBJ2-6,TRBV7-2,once,CASSLASSGANVLTF,TGTGCCAGCAGCTTAGCCTCGTCTGGGGCCAACGTCCTGACTTTC
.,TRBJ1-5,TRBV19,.,CASSIDRQEHQPQHF,TGTGCCAGTAGTATAGATCGGCAGGAGCATCAGCCCCAGCATTTT
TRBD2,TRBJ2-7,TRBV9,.,CASSVIAGGSFYEQYF,TGTGCCAGCAGCGTTATAGCGGGGGGCTCATTCTACGAGCAGTACTTC
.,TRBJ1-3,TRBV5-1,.,CASSSQAGNTIYF,TGCGCCAGCAGCTCGCAAGCAGGAAACACCATATATTTT
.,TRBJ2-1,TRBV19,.,CASSMGLGNEQFF,TGTGCCAGTAGTATGGGGCTCGGCAATGAGCAGTTCTTC
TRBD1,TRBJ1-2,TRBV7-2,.,CASSLDRGIGGYTF,TGTGCCAGCAGCTTAGACAGGGGCATTGGTGGCTACACCTTC
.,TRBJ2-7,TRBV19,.,CASSIRPAGGSYEQYF,TGTGCCAGTAGTATACGTCCGGCCGGAGGCTCCTACGAGCAGTACTTC
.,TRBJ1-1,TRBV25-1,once,CASSARDVNTEAFF,TGTGCCAGCAGTGCCCGGGACGTAAACACTGAAGCTTTCTTT
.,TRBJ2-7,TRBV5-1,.,CASSLGSTAGSSAGEQYF,TGCGCCAGCAGCCTTGGATCAACGGCAGGATCCTCAGCGGGCGAGCAGTACTTC
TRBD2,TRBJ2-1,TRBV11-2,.,CASSGYSGGTYNEQFF,TGTGCCAGCAGCGGATATAGCGGGGGAACTTACAATGAGCAGTTCTTC
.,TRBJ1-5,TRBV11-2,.,CASSSRNGGRCNQPQHF,TGTGCCAGCAGCTCAAGAAACGGGGGGAGGTGCAATCAGCCCCAGCATTTT
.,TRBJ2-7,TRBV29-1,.,CSVVVGYEQYF,TGCAGCGTTGTGGTGGGGTACGAGCAGTACTTC
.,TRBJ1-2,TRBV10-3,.,CAISDALRGESYTF,TGTGCCATCAGTGATGCCCTAAGGGGCGAAAGCTACACCTTC